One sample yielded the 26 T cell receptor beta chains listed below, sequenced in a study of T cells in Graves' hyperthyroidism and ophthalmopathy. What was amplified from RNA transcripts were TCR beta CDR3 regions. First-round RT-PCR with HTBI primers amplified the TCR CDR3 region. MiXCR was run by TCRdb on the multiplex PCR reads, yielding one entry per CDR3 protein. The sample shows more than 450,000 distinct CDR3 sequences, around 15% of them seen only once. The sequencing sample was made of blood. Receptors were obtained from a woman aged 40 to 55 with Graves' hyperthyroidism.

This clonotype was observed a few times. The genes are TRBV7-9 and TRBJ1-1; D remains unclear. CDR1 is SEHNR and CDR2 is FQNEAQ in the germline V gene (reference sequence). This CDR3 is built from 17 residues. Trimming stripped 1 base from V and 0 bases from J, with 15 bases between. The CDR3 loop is CASSLVRNDRLNTEAFF. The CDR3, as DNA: TGTGCCAGCAGCTTAGTCCGTAATGACCGGCTGAACACTGAAGCTTTCTTT.

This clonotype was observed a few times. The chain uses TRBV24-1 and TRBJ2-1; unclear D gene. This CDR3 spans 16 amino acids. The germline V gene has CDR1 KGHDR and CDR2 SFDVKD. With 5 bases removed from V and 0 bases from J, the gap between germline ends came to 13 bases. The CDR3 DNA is TGTGCCACCAGTGCCCGAGGCGTAGTCTCCTACAATGAGCAGTTCTTC. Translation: CATSARGVVSYNEQFF.

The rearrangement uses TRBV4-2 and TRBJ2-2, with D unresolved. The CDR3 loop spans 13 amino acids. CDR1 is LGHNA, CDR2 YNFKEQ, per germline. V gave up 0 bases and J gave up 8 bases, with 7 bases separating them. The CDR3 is CASSQDETGELFF. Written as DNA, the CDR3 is TGTGCCAGCAGCCAAGATGAGACGGGGGAGCTGTTTTTT.

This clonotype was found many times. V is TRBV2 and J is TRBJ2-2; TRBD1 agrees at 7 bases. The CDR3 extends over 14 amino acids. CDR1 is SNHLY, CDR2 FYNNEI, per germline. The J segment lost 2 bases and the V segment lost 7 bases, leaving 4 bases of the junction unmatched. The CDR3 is CASKTGPNTGELFF. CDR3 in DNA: TGTGCCAGCAAGACAGGGCCTAACACCGGGGAGCTGTTTTTT.

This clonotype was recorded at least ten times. CDR3 loop: CASSQGLAGSYNEQFF. CDR3 DNA sequence: TGTGCCAGCAGCCAGGGACTAGCGGGTTCCTACAATGAGCAGTTCTTC. The chain is built from TRBV3-1 and TRBJ2-1, with TRBD2 matching over 12 bases. V gave up 3 bases and J gave up 1 base; unmatched junction bases: 1. Germline CDR1 is LGHDT and CDR2 is YNNKEL (reference sequence). The CDR3 covers 16 residues.

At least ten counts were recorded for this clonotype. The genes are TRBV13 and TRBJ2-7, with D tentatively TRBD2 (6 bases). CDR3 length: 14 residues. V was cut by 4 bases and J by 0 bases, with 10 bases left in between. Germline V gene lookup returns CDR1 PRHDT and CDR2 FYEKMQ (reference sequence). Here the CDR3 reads CASSSGDRSYEQYF. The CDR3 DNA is TGTGCCAGCAGCTCGGGGGACCGCTCCTACGAGCAGTACTTC.

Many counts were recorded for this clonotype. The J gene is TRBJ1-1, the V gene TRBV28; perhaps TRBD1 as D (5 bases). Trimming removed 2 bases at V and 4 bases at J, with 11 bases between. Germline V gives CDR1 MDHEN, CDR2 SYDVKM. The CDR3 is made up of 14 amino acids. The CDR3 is CASSLRGSGTEAFF. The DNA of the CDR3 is TGTGCCAGCAGTTTACGGGGGTCTGGCACTGAAGCTTTCTTT.

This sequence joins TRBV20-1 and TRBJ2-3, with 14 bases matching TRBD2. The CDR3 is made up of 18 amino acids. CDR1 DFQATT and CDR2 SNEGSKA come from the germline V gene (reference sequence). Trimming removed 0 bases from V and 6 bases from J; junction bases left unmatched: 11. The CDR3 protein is CSARDYLSGLAGADTQYF. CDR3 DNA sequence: TGCAGTGCTAGAGATTATCTCTCGGGACTAGCGGGAGCTGATACGCAGTATTTT.

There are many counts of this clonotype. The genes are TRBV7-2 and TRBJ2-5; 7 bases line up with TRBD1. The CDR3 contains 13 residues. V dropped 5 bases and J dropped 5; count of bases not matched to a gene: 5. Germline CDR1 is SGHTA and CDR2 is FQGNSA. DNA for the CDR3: TGTGCCAGCAGCCCGGGACAGATGGAGACCCAGTACTTC. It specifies CASSPGQMETQYF.

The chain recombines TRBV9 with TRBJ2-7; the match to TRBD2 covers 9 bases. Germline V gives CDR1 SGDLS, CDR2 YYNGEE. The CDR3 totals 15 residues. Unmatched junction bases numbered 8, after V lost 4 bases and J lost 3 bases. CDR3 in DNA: TGTGCCAGCAGCCCTCGACTAGCGGAGATCTACGAGCAGTACTTC. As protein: CASSPRLAEIYEQYF.

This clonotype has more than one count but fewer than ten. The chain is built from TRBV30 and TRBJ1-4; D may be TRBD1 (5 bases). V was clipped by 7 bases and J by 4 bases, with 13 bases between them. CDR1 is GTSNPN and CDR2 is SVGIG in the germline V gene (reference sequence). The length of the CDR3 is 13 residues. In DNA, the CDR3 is TGTGCCTTTAACGGACAAATTAATGAAAAACTGTTTTTT. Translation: CAFNGQINEKLFF.

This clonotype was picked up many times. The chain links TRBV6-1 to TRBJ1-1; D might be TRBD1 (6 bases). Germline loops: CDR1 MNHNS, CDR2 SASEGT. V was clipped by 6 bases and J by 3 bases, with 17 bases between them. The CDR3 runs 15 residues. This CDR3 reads CASRDGQIVDTEAFF. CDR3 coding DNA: TGTGCCAGCAGGGACGGACAGATAGTAGACACTGAAGCTTTCTTT.

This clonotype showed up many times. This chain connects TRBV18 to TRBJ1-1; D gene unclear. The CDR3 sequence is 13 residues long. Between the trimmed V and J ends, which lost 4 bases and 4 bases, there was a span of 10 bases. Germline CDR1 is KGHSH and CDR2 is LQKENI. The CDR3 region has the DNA TGTGCCAGCTCACGAGAACTTGGCACTGAAGCTTTCTTT. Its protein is CASSRELGTEAFF.

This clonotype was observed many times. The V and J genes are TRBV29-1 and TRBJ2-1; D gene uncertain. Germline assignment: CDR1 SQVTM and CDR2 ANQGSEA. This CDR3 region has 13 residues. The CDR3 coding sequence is TGCAGTGGTATCGTGGGAAACAACAATGAGCAGTTCTTC. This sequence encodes CSGIVGNNNEQFF.

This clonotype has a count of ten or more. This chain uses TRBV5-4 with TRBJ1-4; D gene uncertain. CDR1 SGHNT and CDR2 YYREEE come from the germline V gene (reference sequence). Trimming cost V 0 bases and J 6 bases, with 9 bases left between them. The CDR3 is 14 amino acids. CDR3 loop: CASSLVPTDEKLFF. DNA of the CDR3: TGTGCCAGCAGCTTGGTGCCTACGGATGAAAAACTGTTTTTT. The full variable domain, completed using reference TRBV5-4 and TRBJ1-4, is ETGVTQSPTHLIKTRGQQVTLRCSSQSGHNTVSWYQQALGQGPQFIFQYYREEENGRGNFPPRFSGLQFPNYSSELNVNALELDDSALYLCASSLVPTDEKLFFGSGTQLSVL.

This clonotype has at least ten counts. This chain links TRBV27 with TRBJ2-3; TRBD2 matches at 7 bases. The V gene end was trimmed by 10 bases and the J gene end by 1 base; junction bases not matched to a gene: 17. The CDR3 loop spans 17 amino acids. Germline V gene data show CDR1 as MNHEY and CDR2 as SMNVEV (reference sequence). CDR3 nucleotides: TGTGCCACCGCCCCCAATCTAGCGGAACCGGGCACAGATACGCAGTATTTT. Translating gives CATAPNLAEPGTDTQYF.

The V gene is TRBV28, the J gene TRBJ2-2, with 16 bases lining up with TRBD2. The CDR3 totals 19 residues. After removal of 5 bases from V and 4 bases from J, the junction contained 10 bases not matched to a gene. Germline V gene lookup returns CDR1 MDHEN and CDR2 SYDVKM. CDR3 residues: CASSPLGLAGGPGTGELFF. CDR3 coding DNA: TGTGCCAGCAGTCCCCTGGGACTAGCGGGAGGGCCGGGCACCGGGGAGCTGTTTTTT.

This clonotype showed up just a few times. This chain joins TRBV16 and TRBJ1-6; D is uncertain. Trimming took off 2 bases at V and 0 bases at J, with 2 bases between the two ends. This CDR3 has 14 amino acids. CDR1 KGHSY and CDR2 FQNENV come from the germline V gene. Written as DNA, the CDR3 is TGTGCCAGCAGCCAAGGCTCCTATAATTCACCCCTCCACTTT. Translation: CASSQGSYNSPLHF.

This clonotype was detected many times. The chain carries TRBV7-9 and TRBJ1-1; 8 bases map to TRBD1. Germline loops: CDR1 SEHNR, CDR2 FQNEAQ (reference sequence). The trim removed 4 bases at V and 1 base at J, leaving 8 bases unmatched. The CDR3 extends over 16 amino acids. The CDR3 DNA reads TGTGCCAGCAGCTCGGTGACAGGGGAAGCGAACACTGAAGCTTTCTTT. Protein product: CASSSVTGEANTEAFF. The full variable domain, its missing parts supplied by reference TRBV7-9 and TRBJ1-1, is DTGVSQNPRHKITKRGQNVTFRCDPISEHNRLYWYRQTLGQGPEFLTYFQNEAQLEKSRLLSDRFSAERPKGSFSTLEIQRTEQGDSAMYLCASSSVTGEANTEAFFGQGTRLTVV.

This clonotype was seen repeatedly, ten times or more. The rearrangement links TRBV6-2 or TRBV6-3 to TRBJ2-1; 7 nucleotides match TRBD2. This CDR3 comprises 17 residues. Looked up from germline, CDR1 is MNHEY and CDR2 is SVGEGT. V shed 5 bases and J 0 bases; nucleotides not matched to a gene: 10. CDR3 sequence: CASSPSSGQSSYNEQFF. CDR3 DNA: TGTGCCAGCAGTCCCTCTAGCGGCCAGAGCTCCTACAATGAGCAGTTCTTC.

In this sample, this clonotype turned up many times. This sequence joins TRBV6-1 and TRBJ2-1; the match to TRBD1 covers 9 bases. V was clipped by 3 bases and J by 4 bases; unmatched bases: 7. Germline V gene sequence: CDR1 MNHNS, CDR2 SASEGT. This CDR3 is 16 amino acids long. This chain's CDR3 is CASSDDTGGAYNEQFF. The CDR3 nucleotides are TGTGCCAGCAGTGACGACACAGGGGGCGCGTACAATGAGCAGTTCTTC.

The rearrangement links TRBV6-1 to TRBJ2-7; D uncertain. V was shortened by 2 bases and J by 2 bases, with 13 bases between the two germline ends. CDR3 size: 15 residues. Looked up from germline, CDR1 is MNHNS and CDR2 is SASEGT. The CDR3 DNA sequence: TGTGCCAGCAGTGAAAGGTTCCAGCAACCCTACGAGCAGTACTTC. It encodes CASSERFQQPYEQYF.

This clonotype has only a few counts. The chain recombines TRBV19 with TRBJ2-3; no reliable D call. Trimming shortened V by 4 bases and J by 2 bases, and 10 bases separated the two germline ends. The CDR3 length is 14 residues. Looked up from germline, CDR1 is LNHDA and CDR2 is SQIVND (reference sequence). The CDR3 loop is CASSKTPLTDTQYF. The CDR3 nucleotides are TGTGCCAGTAGTAAAACTCCACTCACAGATACGCAGTATTTT.

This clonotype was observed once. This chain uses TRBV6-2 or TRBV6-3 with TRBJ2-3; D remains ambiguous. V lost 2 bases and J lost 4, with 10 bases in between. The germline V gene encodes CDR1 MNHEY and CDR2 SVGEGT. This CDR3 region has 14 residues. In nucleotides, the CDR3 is TGTGCCAGCAGTTACCCTGGCCCGGCAGATACGCAGTATTTT. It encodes CASSYPGPADTQYF.

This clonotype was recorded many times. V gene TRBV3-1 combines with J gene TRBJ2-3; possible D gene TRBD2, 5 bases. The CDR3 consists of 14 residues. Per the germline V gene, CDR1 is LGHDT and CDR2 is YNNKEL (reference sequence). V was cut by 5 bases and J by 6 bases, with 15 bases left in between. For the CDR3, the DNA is TGTGCCAGCAGCAAGAGGGAACTGGGGGATACGCAGTATTTT. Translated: CASSKRELGDTQYF.

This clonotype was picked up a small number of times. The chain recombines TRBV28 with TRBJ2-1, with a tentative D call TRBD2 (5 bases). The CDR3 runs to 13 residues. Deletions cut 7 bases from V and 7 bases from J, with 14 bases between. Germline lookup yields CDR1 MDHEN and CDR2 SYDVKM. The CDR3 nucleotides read TGTGCCAGCACCGACCTACTAGAGAATGAGCAGTTCTTC. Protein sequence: CASTDLLENEQFF.